This T cell receptor beta chain was retrieved from a study of control samples from healthy donors and cancer patients. This CDR3 region has 14 residues. Germline CDR1 and CDR2: SNHLY and FYNNEI. V was cut by 3 bases and J by 3 bases, with 9 bases left in between. Sequencing was performed with immunoSEQ multiplex PCR; in TCRdb, only in-frame clones are kept and a portion is missing. The table has 95,000 to 150,000 clones, around 94% seen once. This clone appeared a few times. This chain joins TRBV2 and TRBJ1-5; D unclear. This TCR was sampled from an elderly man with head and neck cancer. Input material: PBMCs. The CDR3 reads CASSDSFPNQPQHF. CDR3 nucleotides: TGTGCCAGCAGTGACAGTTTTCCCAATCAGCCCCAGCATTTT.